The 13 T cell receptor beta chains below come from one sample, sequenced in a study of cytomegalovirus exposure and HLA in healthy donors. It was with 60 Vbeta and 13 Jbeta primers that the PCR ran. Libraries were prepared by immunoSEQ multiplex PCR; TCRdb keeps only in-frame clonotypes and omits some of them. The sample has a few hundred thousand clones, approximately 80% seen once. The sequenced sample consisted of PBMCs. The receptor source for this set is a girl aged 2-10 years in good health and CMV-seronegative.

This clone has just one count. The chain couples TRBV5-6 to TRBJ1-3; D is unclear. The V end lost 4 bases, the J end lost 0 bases, and 11 bases lay between the germline ends. The CDR3 totals 15 residues. Germline V CDR1 and CDR2: SGHDT, YYEEEE. CDR3 in DNA: TGTGCCAGCAGCGTAGAGGTGACCTCTGGAAACACCATATATTTT. Its translation: CASSVEVTSGNTIYF.

This sequence joins TRBV6-1 and TRBJ1-5; no firm D call. CDR1 is MNHNS, CDR2 SASEGT, per germline. The CDR3 has 17 amino acids. V lost 1 base to trimming and J lost 0 bases, with 13 bases between them. The CDR3 region is CASSEEATPYSNQPQHF. CDR3 DNA sequence: TGTGCCAGCAGTGAAGAGGCGACACCGTATAGCAATCAGCCCCAGCATTTT.

The count of this clone is one. The rearrangement joins TRBV5-4 to TRBJ2-1; 7 bases line up with TRBD2. V shed 1 base, J shed 5 bases, and the junction held 6 bases outside the gene matches. The CDR3 consists of 15 residues. Per the germline V gene, CDR1 is SGHNT and CDR2 is YYREEE (reference sequence). The CDR3 nucleotides are TGTGCCAGCAGCTTGTATGCGAGCGGGAACAATGAGCAGTTCTTC. It yields the protein CASSLYASGNNEQFF.

V gene TRBV2 combines with J gene TRBJ2-1; a weak D match, TRBD1 (6 bases). The CDR3 extends over 15 amino acids. Between the trimmed V and J ends, which lost 0 bases and 3 bases, there was a span of 9 bases. Germline V gives CDR1 SNHLY, CDR2 FYNNEI. The CDR3 DNA reads as TGTGCCAGCAGTGAAGCCCACAGGGACTACAATGAGCAGTTCTTC. Translating it yields CASSEAHRDYNEQFF.

The genes are TRBV5-4 and TRBJ2-5, with TRBD2 identical over 9 bases. With 2 bases clipped from V and 2 bases from J, the junction kept 7 bases outside the gene matches. Per germline, CDR1 SGHNT and CDR2 YYREEE (reference sequence). The CDR3 has 16 residues. The CDR3 region has the DNA TGTGCCAGCAGCTTTGGTGCTAGCGGGGTACAAGAGACCCAGTACTTC. Translating gives CASSFGASGVQETQYF.

This clone occurred a few times. In the same sample, other DNA sequences code for this CDR3. This chain uses TRBV13 with TRBJ2-5; D is possibly TRBD1 (5 bases). Trimming shortened V by 0 bases and J by 2 bases, and 22 bases separated the two germline ends. The CDR3 loop spans 19 amino acids. CDR1 and CDR2 (germline): PRHDT, FYEKMQ (reference sequence). CDR3 sequence: CASSLGGVGPGGRQETQYF. The DNA of the CDR3 is TGTGCCAGCAGCTTAGGAGGGGTTGGGCCGGGCGGTAGACAAGAGACCCAGTACTTC.

Only a few counts were recorded for this clone. The V and J genes are TRBV6-1 and TRBJ1-1; maybe TRBD1 (6 bases). Trimming took off 3 bases at V and 5 bases at J, with 16 bases between the two ends. Germline-derived CDR1 and CDR2 are MNHNS and SASEGT. The CDR3 contains 15 residues. The CDR3 protein is CASSDSRLGATEAFF. CDR3 DNA: TGTGCCAGCAGTGACTCCCGTTTGGGGGCAACTGAAGCTTTCTTT.

This rearrangement joins TRBV6-1 to TRBJ1-5; D not resolved. This CDR3 is 16 amino acids long. Looked up from germline, CDR1 is MNHNS and CDR2 is SASEGT. V gave up 2 bases and J gave up 0 bases, with 11 bases separating them. Here the CDR3 DNA reads TGTGCCAGCAGTGAACTTCCCTCCTATAGCAATCAGCCCCAGCATTTT. Its protein is CASSELPSYSNQPQHF.

This chain links TRBV4-1 with TRBJ1-5; D is perhaps TRBD1 (5 bases). The CDR3 length is 16 residues. V lost 0 bases, J lost 0 bases, and 9 bases lay in between. CDR1 MGHRA and CDR2 YSYEKL come from the germline V gene. The CDR3 DNA sequence: TGCGCCAGCAGCCAAGATGGACACCATAGCAATCAGCCCCAGCATTTT. Its protein product is CASSQDGHHSNQPQHF.

The chain employs TRBV25-1 and TRBJ2-4; 7 nucleotides match TRBD2. The CDR3 consists of 13 residues. V lost 3 bases to trimming and J lost 8 bases; unmatched junction nucleotides: 4. CDR1 MGHDK and CDR2 SYGVNS come from the germline V gene. The CDR3 DNA follows: TGTGCCAGCAGTGACAGCGGGGCGGACATTCAGTACTTC. This codes for CASSDSGADIQYF.

The chain joins TRBV5-1 to TRBJ2-3, with 9 bases that match TRBD2. CDR3 length equals 17 residues. Trimming took 6 bases from V and 4 from J; bases not matched to a gene: 15. Germline V CDR1 and CDR2: SGHRS, YFSETQ. The DNA of the CDR3 is TGCGCCAGCATGGAGGGGGTAGCGGGAGAAAAGGCAGATACGCAGTATTTT. Translation gives CASMEGVAGEKADTQYF.

The sample holds a few counts of this clone. The chain couples TRBV25-1 to TRBJ2-2; 8 bases match TRBD1. Per the germline V gene, CDR1 is MGHDK and CDR2 is SYGVNS. This CDR3 is 16 amino acids long. Trimming at V came to 5 bases and at J to 0 bases, leaving 5 bases not matched to a gene. The CDR3 is CASSKGTGANTGELFF. The CDR3 DNA reads as TGTGCCAGCAGTAAAGGGACAGGCGCGAACACCGGGGAGCTGTTTTTT.

This sequence joins TRBV27 and TRBJ1-1; TRBD1 might be the D (6 bases). The V gene's germline CDR1 is MNHEY and CDR2 SMNVEV (reference sequence). Trimming stripped 8 bases from V and 4 bases from J, with 17 bases between. This CDR3 comprises 14 residues. CDR3 DNA sequence: TGTGCCAGCCATCTTGTTTCAGGGGCCACTGAAGCTTTCTTT. This codes for CASHLVSGATEAFF.